This paragraph reports one T cell receptor (beta chain). Its antigen is still unknown. This specimen belongs to a study of CD8 T cells in Susac syndrome. The overall study: Patients with Susac syndrome who were sequenced included six with active disease and roughly eight in remission.

TCR beta sequencing covered blood CD8+ and CD4+ T cells. Study observations and caveats: Susac syndrome CD4+ T cell repertoires showed no clonal expansion.

Germline V gene lookup returns CDR1 SGHTA and CDR2 FQGNSA. The CDR3 sequence is 14 residues long. Deletions cut 5 bases from V and 6 bases from J, with 17 bases between. The authors reverse transcribed about 0.5 to 1 ug RNA with random hexamers. An immunoSEQ multiplex PCR amplified TCR beta CDR3 over 54 Vbeta and 13 Jbeta. TCRdb independently ran MiXCR on the immunoSEQ multiplex PCR reads; one entry per CDR3 protein. The sample consists of some 180,000 distinct CDR3 sequences, roughly nine tenths of them appearing once. The V and J genes are TRBV7-2 and TRBJ2-7; D is perhaps TRBD2 (7 bases). The receptor's source is a human donor with Susac syndrome. Sequenced: CD4+ T cells from PBMCs. The CDR3 DNA sequence: TGTGCCAGCAGCCTATGGGGGGGGGCGCGCGAGCAGTACTTC. Its protein product is CASSLWGGAREQYF.